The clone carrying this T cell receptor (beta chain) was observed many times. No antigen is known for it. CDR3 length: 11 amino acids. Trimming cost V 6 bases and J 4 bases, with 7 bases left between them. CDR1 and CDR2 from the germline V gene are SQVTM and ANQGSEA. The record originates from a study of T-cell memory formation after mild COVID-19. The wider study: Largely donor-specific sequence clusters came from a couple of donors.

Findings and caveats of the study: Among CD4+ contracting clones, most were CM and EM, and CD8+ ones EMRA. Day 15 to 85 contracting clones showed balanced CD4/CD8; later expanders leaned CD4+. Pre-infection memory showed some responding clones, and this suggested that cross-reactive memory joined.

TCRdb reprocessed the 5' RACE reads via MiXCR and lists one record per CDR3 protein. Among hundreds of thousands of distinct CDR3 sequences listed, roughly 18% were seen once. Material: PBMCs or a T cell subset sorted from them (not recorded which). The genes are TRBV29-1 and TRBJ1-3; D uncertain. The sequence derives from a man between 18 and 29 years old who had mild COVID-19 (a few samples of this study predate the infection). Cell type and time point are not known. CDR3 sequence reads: CSVNQGNTIYF. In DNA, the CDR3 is TGCAGCGTAAACCAGGGAAACACCATATATTTT.